The clone carrying this TCR beta chain has just a few counts. The CDR3 totals 17 residues. Trimming took off 3 bases at V and 4 bases at J, with 21 bases between the two ends. TCRdb analysed the RT-PCR reads with MiXCR anew, one entry per CDR3 protein. Of 500,000 to 550,000 distinct CDR3 sequences in the sample, under 30% were seen once. The entry originates in a study of response to subunit inactivated influenza vaccine. Separately, the same data were catalogued under a study of T cells expressing NK-cell markers. This second study says: UMIs were included in TCR beta cDNA generated by 5'RACE template switching. Most of the eight sequenced donors tested HCMV-seropositive; one tested seronegative. Alpha-beta TCR T cells were the sole sorting target in several experiments, owing to an anti-gamma-delta TCR antibody. The study found these clonotypes also leading the CD3+CD56-NKG2C+ fraction in a few donors. Whether expanded NKG2C+ T cell clones recognized HCMV stayed uncertain.

The chain recombines TRBV12-3 or TRBV12-4 with TRBJ2-5; TRBD1 is a possible D gene (6 bases). The receptor was derived from a man in his forties or fifties who received an inactivated influenza vaccine. The material was CD4+ T cells sorted from PBMCs, obtained roughly 12 days after vaccination. The CDR3 DNA sequence: TGTGCCAGCAGTTTTGACCTTTCCCCGGGCAGGGGAGAGACCCAGTACTTC. It codes for CASSFDLSPGRGETQYF.